This is a list of T cell receptor beta chains from one sample in a study of T cell responses to AZD1222 COVID-19 vaccine. Measured with immunoSEQ multiplex PCR; TCRdb has only the in-frame clones, and not every one. The table records around 84,000 clones, around 91% of them present only once. The sequenced sample was peripheral blood, obtained on day 0 of AZD1222 vaccination. These receptors all stem from an adult in good health. CDR3s include the opening cysteine and the closing phenylalanine or tryptophan. A D gene is named only where the DNA matches it firmly. Clone size is stated in some rows and not others, as once, few, many or a class when expanded.

J gene: TRBJ1-4; D gene: NA; V gene: TRBV7-9; clone size: NA; CDR3 DNA: TGTGCCAGCAGCGAGGGATACACTAATGAAAAACTGTTTTTT; CDR3 protein: CASSEGYTNEKLFF
J gene: TRBJ2-1; D gene: TRBD2; V gene: TRBV7-9; clone size: NA; CDR3 DNA: TGTGCCAGCAGGGAACTAGCGGGAGTGACGGGGAATGAGCAGTTCTTC; CDR3 protein: CASRELAGVTGNEQFF
J gene: TRBJ1-5; D gene: NA; V gene: TRBV7-9; clone size: once; CDR3 DNA: TGTGCCAGCAGCCCCCCAGGGGTAGGGAATCAGCCCCAGCATTTT; CDR3 protein: CASSPPGVGNQPQHF
J gene: TRBJ1-3; D gene: TRBD1; V gene: TRBV6-5; clone size: NA; CDR3 DNA: TGTGCCAGCAGGCGGGACAGGGAGCCCGGAAACACCATATATTTT; CDR3 protein: CASRRDREPGNTIYF
J gene: TRBJ2-7; D gene: TRBD1; V gene: TRBV18; clone size: NA; CDR3 DNA: TGTGCCAGCTCACCACCGGGACAGGGTACCTACGAGCAGTACTTC; CDR3 protein: CASSPPGQGTYEQYF
J gene: TRBJ1-2; D gene: NA; V gene: TRBV5-1; clone size: NA; CDR3 DNA: TGCGCCAGCAGCTCTCCCCCCCGCCCACAGGGCCGCCCTAACTATGGCTACACCTTC; CDR3 protein: CASSSPPRPQGRPNYGYTF
J gene: TRBJ2-5; D gene: TRBD2; V gene: TRBV5-1; clone size: NA; CDR3 DNA: TGCGCCAGCAGCTTGGCCCAAGCGGGAGGGAGGCGAAAGACCCAGTACTTC; CDR3 protein: CASSLAQAGGRRKTQYF
J gene: TRBJ2-7; D gene: NA; V gene: TRBV28; clone size: NA; CDR3 DNA: TGTGCCAGCATGTCCCCATTTTCCACGGAGAGAGGTCTCGAGCAGTACTTC; CDR3 protein: CASMSPFSTERGLEQYF
J gene: TRBJ2-2; D gene: NA; V gene: TRBV7-2; clone size: NA; CDR3 DNA: TGTGCCAGCAGCTTAGCGCCGAGCGGCGGGGAGCTGTTTTTT; CDR3 protein: CASSLAPSGGELFF
J gene: TRBJ1-2; D gene: TRBD1; V gene: TRBV7-9; clone size: NA; CDR3 DNA: TGTGCCAGCAGCTTAGTTTGGGGACAGGGGGCCTATGGCTACACCTTC; CDR3 protein: CASSLVWGQGAYGYTF
J gene: TRBJ2-7; D gene: NA; V gene: TRBV6-1; clone size: NA; CDR3 DNA: TGTGCCAGCAGTGAAGCAGGCAGAAGGTACTTC; CDR3 protein: CASSEAGRRYF
J gene: TRBJ1-2; D gene: NA; V gene: TRBV7-2; clone size: NA; CDR3 DNA: TGTGCCAGCAGCTTAGCGGACAGTACCTATGGCTACACCTTC; CDR3 protein: CASSLADSTYGYTF
J gene: TRBJ2-1; D gene: NA; V gene: TRBV6-7; clone size: NA; CDR3 DNA: TGTGCCAGCAGTTACTCGGCGGGAAATGAGCAGTTCTTC; CDR3 protein: CASSYSAGNEQFF
J gene: TRBJ1-1; D gene: TRBD1; V gene: TRBV19; clone size: NA; CDR3 DNA: TGTGCCAGTACCCATCAGGGGGTTGCCACTGAAGCTTTCTTT; CDR3 protein: CASTHQGVATEAFF
J gene: TRBJ2-1; D gene: TRBD2; V gene: TRBV28; clone size: NA; CDR3 DNA: TGTGCCAGCAGTCGAGCGGGGGCGAGCTCCTACAATGAGCAGTTCTTC; CDR3 protein: CASSRAGASSYNEQFF
J gene: TRBJ1-1; D gene: NA; V gene: TRBV6-4; clone size: NA; CDR3 DNA: TGTGCCAGCAGAGGACAGATGAACACTGAAGCTTTCTTT; CDR3 protein: CASRGQMNTEAFF
J gene: TRBJ2-7; D gene: NA; V gene: TRBV27; clone size: NA; CDR3 DNA: TGTGCCAGCAGTTTGGGTTTTAGCGGAGCCTACGAGCAGTACTTC; CDR3 protein: CASSLGFSGAYEQYF
J gene: TRBJ2-1; D gene: TRBD1; V gene: TRBV24-1; clone size: NA; CDR3 DNA: TGTGCCACCAGTGGGTGGGACAGCTCCTACAATGAGCAGTTCTTC; CDR3 protein: CATSGWDSSYNEQFF
J gene: TRBJ2-5; D gene: NA; V gene: TRBV20-1; clone size: NA; CDR3 DNA: TGCAGTGTCGACGGTCCTGCGGCCCAGTACTTC; CDR3 protein: CSVDGPAAQYF
J gene: TRBJ2-2; D gene: TRBD1; V gene: TRBV7-9; clone size: NA; CDR3 DNA: TGTGCCAGCAGCTTAAGAGCAGGGGGCGACACCGGGGAGCTGTTTTTT; CDR3 protein: CASSLRAGGDTGELFF
J gene: TRBJ2-7; D gene: NA; V gene: TRBV7-9; clone size: NA; CDR3 DNA: TGTGCCAGCAGCTTCCAAGCGTTATCCTACGAGCAGTACTTC; CDR3 protein: CASSFQALSYEQYF
J gene: TRBJ1-1; D gene: NA; V gene: TRBV6-1; clone size: few; CDR3 DNA: TGTGCCAGCAGTGTATCTATACACGGGGCGAACACTGAAGCTTTCTTT; CDR3 protein: CASSVSIHGANTEAFF
J gene: TRBJ2-1; D gene: TRBD2; V gene: TRBV24-1; clone size: once; CDR3 DNA: TGTGCCACTCTATCTAGCGGGAGTAAGGGTGAGCAGTTCTTC; CDR3 protein: CATLSSGSKGEQFF
J gene: TRBJ2-7; D gene: TRBD1; V gene: TRBV28; clone size: NA; CDR3 DNA: TGTGCCAGCAGTTCCCCGACTAGGGGACAGGGGCCCAAGGAGCAGTACTTC; CDR3 protein: CASSSPTRGQGPKEQYF
J gene: TRBJ1-5; D gene: NA; V gene: TRBV12-3/TRBV12-4; clone size: NA; CDR3 DNA: TGTGCCAGCAGCCAGGGGAGAGATCAGCCCCAGCATTTT; CDR3 protein: CASSQGRDQPQHF